The source of this TCR beta chain is a study of CD8 T cells in ankylosing spondylitis. The V gene end was trimmed by 5 bases and the J gene end by 7 bases; junction bases not matched to a gene: 11. The CDR3 runs to 16 residues. Germline lookup yields CDR1 DFQATT and CDR2 SNEGSKA (reference sequence). This clonotype was observed at least ten times. Its antigen remains unknown. Libraries for TCR beta were made by quantitative 5'-RACE with molecular barcodes. TCRdb re-called the 5' RACE reads through MiXCR, storing one row per CDR3 protein. The table has around 160,000 distinct CDR3 sequences, approximately 10% seen once. Study-wide points: Clones linked to disease were reported to show significant enrichment in matched ankylosing spondylitis synovial fluid. A TCR beta motif of several highly homologous variants seemed to mark ankylosing spondylitis blood. Disease-linked clones had a CD8+ phenotype and relatively low frequency in peripheral blood.

What was sequenced was blood, either unsorted or a sorted T cell fraction (not recorded which). This sequence joins TRBV20-1 and TRBJ2-1, with 13 bases that match TRBD2. This receptor was taken from a male donor with ankylosing spondylitis or in good health (not recorded which). CDR3 bases: TGCAGTGCTTACGATTCCGGGACTAGCGGGATTAATGAGCAGTTCTTC. Translated, it gives CSAYDSGTSGINEQFF.